These 22 T cell receptor beta chains were sequenced from one sample in a study of T cell responses to AZD1222 COVID-19 vaccine. The repertoire was sequenced with immunoSEQ multiplex PCR; TCRdb's copy has only in-frame clones and lacks some. The table has some 200,000 clones, roughly 93% seen once. Sequences were derived from peripheral blood, sampled on day 0 of AZD1222 vaccination. The receptor set was obtained from an adult in good health.

V usage is TRBV10-3 and J usage is TRBJ1-3; a weak D match, TRBD1 (5 bases). The germline V gene encodes CDR1 ENHRY and CDR2 SYGVKD. The V end lost 10 bases, the J end lost 2 bases, and 12 bases lay between the germline ends. CDR3 length: 13 residues. Here the CDR3 DNA reads TGTGCCAGCGGAGACAGTCCTGGAAACACCATATATTTT. Protein product: CASGDSPGNTIYF.

With respect to this clone: The same CDR3 arises from other DNA sequences in this sample as well. The chain is built from TRBV11-2 and TRBJ1-2; D gene ambiguous. Trimming removed 0 bases from V and 4 bases from J, with 3 bases in between. This CDR3 has 12 residues. Germline CDR1 reads SGHAT; CDR2 reads FQNNGV. The CDR3 region is CASSLDTYGYTF. As DNA, the CDR3 is TGTGCCAGCAGCTTAGACACCTATGGCTACACCTTC. Full variable domain (outside the CDR3, taken from reference TRBV11-2 and TRBJ1-2): EAGVAQSPRYKIIEKRQSVAFWCNPISGHATLYWYQQILGQGPKLLIQFQNNGVVDDSQLPKDRFSAERLKGVDSTLKIQPAKLEDSAVYLCASSLDTYGYTFGSGTRLTVV.

The chain combines TRBV7-3 with TRBJ2-7, with unresolved D. Germline loops: CDR1 SGHTA, CDR2 FQGTGA. Trimming took off 5 bases at V and 2 bases at J, with 16 bases between the two ends. This CDR3 spans 15 amino acids. CDR3 protein: CASSQAASLPYEQYF. CDR3 nucleotide sequence: TGTGCCAGCAGCCAAGCCGCGAGCTTGCCCTACGAGCAGTACTTC.

The chain recombines TRBV10-1 with TRBJ1-4; 9 positions match TRBD1. V lost 1 base, J lost 6 bases, and 6 bases stayed unmatched. The CDR3 has 16 amino acids. CDR1 and CDR2 from the germline V gene are WNHNN and SYGVQD (reference sequence). The CDR3, as DNA: TGCGCCAGCAGTGAGTACACAGGGGGCGCGCATGAAAAACTGTTTTTT. As protein: CASSEYTGGAHEKLFF.

This clone was counted once. The chain uses TRBV5-6 and TRBJ1-2; D gene ambiguous. The length of the CDR3 is 12 residues. The ends were cut back, 4 bases at V and 7 bases at J, with 11 bases in the middle. Looked up from germline, CDR1 is SGHDT and CDR2 is YYEEEE. In nucleotides, the CDR3 is TGTGCCAGCAGCCCCCGCTTTGGTGGCTACACCTTC. Translation: CASSPRFGGYTF.

The chain is built from TRBV7-6 and TRBJ1-2; 10 nucleotides agree with TRBD1. The V and J ends lost 5 bases and 4 bases, in that order; junction bases with no gene match: 7. Germline V gene lookup returns CDR1 SGHVS and CDR2 FNYEAQ. CDR3 size: 15 residues. DNA for the CDR3: TGTGCCAGCAGCCGTGCGACAGGGGGCAGCTATGGCTACACCTTC. It specifies CASSRATGGSYGYTF.

The chain joins TRBV5-1 to TRBJ2-2, with 13 nucleotides matching TRBD2. The CDR3 is 14 amino acids. Germline values: CDR1 SGHRS, CDR2 YFSETQ. Trimming cost V 5 bases and J 6 bases; bases outside gene matches: 1. The CDR3, as DNA: TGCGCCAGCAGACTAGCGGGAGGGCCCGGGGAGCTGTTTTTT. Its protein is CASRLAGGPGELFF.

The V call is TRBV5-8, the J call TRBJ2-1; D is uncertain. This CDR3 is built from 15 residues. The germline gives CDR1 SGHTS, CDR2 YDEGEE. Trimming cost V 4 bases and J 2 bases, with 13 bases left between them. The CDR3 region is CASSPWAQTYNEQFF. The CDR3 DNA is TGTGCCAGCAGCCCCTGGGCACAAACCTACAATGAGCAGTTCTTC.

The V gene is TRBV10-2, the J gene TRBJ1-5; D is possibly TRBD1 (5 bases). CDR1 WSHSY and CDR2 SAAADI come from the germline V gene. The CDR3 has 13 residues. V lost 3 bases, J lost 3 bases, and 6 bases lay in between. The CDR3 DNA follows: TGCGCCAGCAGTGACAGGGCCAATCAGCCCCAGCATTTT. Its translation: CASSDRANQPQHF.

The J gene is TRBJ1-3, the V gene TRBV27; 10 nucleotides line up with TRBD1. The CDR3 contains 17 residues. V was clipped by 6 bases and J by 0 bases; unmatched bases: 8. In germline, CDR1 is MNHEY, CDR2 SMNVEV (reference sequence). DNA of the CDR3: TGTGCCAGCAGGGAGACAGGGGGCCGAGCCTCTGGAAACACCATATATTTT. This codes for CASRETGGRASGNTIYF.

The rearrangement joins TRBV27 to TRBJ1-5, with D possibly TRBD1 on 6 matching bases. V was pared by 4 bases and J by 3 bases, with 10 bases between. Germline V gene lookup returns CDR1 MNHEY and CDR2 SMNVEV (reference sequence). This CDR3 contains 14 residues. The CDR3 DNA follows: TGTGCCAGCAGTTATGGGGGCCTCAATCAGCCCCAGCATTTT. Its protein product is CASSYGGLNQPQHF.

The chain has TRBV7-2 and TRBJ1-3; no clear D. V was shortened by 5 bases and J by 4 bases, with 15 bases between the two germline ends. The CDR3 totals 15 residues. Germline CDR1 SGHTA, CDR2 FQGNSA. CDR3 sequence reads: CASSRAKGSGNTIYF. DNA of the CDR3: TGTGCCAGCAGCAGAGCCAAAGGCTCCGGAAACACCATATATTTT.

The chain combines TRBV5-1 with TRBJ2-7, with a tentative D call TRBD2 (5 bases). The CDR3 runs to 20 residues. The germline CDR1 and CDR2 sequences are SGHRS and YFSETQ. Between the trimmed V and J ends, which lost 0 bases and 2 bases, there was a span of 27 bases. The CDR3 spells CASSLALTVSDREIPYEQYF. CDR3 DNA sequence: TGCGCCAGCAGCTTGGCCCTAACGGTATCGGATAGGGAGATCCCCTACGAGCAGTACTTC.

CDR3 in amino acids: CASSRIAPTTQYF. CDR3 DNA: TGTGCCAGCAGCCGAATTGCACCGACTACGCAGTATTTT. V gene TRBV4-2 combines with J gene TRBJ2-3; D remains unclear. The CDR3 runs to 13 residues. Germline CDR1 reads LGHNA; CDR2 reads YNFKEQ. V was clipped by 4 bases and J by 8 bases, with 13 bases between them.

This chain joins TRBV27 and TRBJ1-6, with D perhaps TRBD1 (5 bases). Trimming removed 2 bases at V and 0 bases at J, with 17 bases between. This CDR3 region has 19 residues. Per the germline V gene, CDR1 is MNHEY and CDR2 is SMNVEV (reference sequence). The CDR3 DNA reads as TGTGCCAGCAGTTTACTCCACACTCCCGGGGGCTCCTATAATTCACCCCTCCACTTT. Protein sequence: CASSLLHTPGGSYNSPLHF.

This clone was observed a single time. The chain is built from TRBV6-1 and TRBJ1-2, with D uncertain. The CDR3 consists of 12 residues. The V end lost 2 bases, the J end lost 3 bases, and 4 bases lay between the germline ends. The germline V gene has CDR1 MNHNS and CDR2 SASEGT. The CDR3 here is CASSERDYGYTF. As DNA, the CDR3 is TGTGCCAGCAGTGAACGTGACTATGGCTACACCTTC.

This rearrangement joins TRBV5-1 to TRBJ2-2, with D possibly matching TRBD1 (6 bases). Germline V gives CDR1 SGHRS, CDR2 YFSETQ. The CDR3 loop spans 15 amino acids. Trimming shortened V by 0 bases and J by 5 bases, and 11 bases separated the two germline ends. The CDR3: CASSLAQGKTGELFF. DNA for the CDR3: TGCGCCAGCAGCTTGGCCCAGGGGAAAACCGGGGAGCTGTTTTTT.

Only a few counts were recorded for this clone. CDR3 in DNA: TGCGCCAGCAGTGAGTTAGAAAGGAACACTGAAGCTTTCTTT. Translating gives CASSELERNTEAFF. V is TRBV10-2 and J is TRBJ1-1; D call uncertain. Between the trimmed V and J ends, which lost 1 base and 1 base, there was a span of 7 bases. The germline V gene encodes CDR1 WSHSY and CDR2 SAAADI. CDR3 length equals 14 residues.

This chain uses TRBV3-1 (or the pseudogene TRBV3-2) with TRBJ2-7, with D perhaps TRBD1 (6 bases). The V end lost 4 bases, the J end lost 5 bases, and 18 bases lay between the germline ends. The germline V gene has CDR1 LGHDT and CDR2 YNNKEL (reference sequence). This CDR3 has 15 residues. The CDR3 protein is CASSPRDIGHHEQYF. The CDR3 DNA follows: TGTGCCAGCAGCCCTCGGGACATAGGGCACCACGAGCAGTACTTC.

The rearrangement joins TRBV5-6 to TRBJ2-7; the D call may be TRBD1 or TRBD2 (5 bases each). V dropped 4 bases and J dropped 7 bases, with 12 bases sitting between them. Germline CDR1 SGHDT, CDR2 YYEEEE. The length of the CDR3 is 12 residues. The CDR3 sequence is CASSAYGGEQYF. The CDR3 nucleotides are TGTGCCAGCAGCGCGTATGGGGGTGAGCAGTACTTC.

This chain links TRBV7-6 with TRBJ2-6, with 7 bases matching TRBD2. CDR1 and CDR2 from the germline V gene are SGHVS and FNYEAQ. V shed 1 base, J shed 1 base, and the junction held 13 bases outside the gene matches. The CDR3 has 20 amino acids. The DNA for the CDR3 is TGTGCCAGCAGCTTAGTAGGCGGGGGATTTCCCGCGTCTGGGGCCAACGTCCTGACTTTC. Translating gives CASSLVGGGFPASGANVLTF.

The chain links TRBV12-5 to TRBJ1-1; D perhaps matches TRBD1 (6 bases). V was cut by 3 bases and J by 1 base, with 9 bases left in between. The CDR3 has 14 residues. CDR1 LGHNT and CDR2 FRNRAP come from the germline V gene. CDR3 region: CASGFRGQNTEAFF. In nucleotides, the CDR3 is TGTGCTAGTGGTTTCAGGGGTCAGAACACTGAAGCTTTCTTT.